This T cell receptor beta chain was recovered during a study of blood T cell repertoires in COVID-19. Study-level background: T cells, B-cell-depleted T cells, or PBMCs provided the cDNA or gDNA that served as material.

TCRdb keeps only in-frame clones here, not all; method: immunoSEQ multiplex PCR. The data contain around 39,000 clones, roughly 90% of them singletons. The CDR3 extends over 15 amino acids. V gave up 4 bases and J gave up 4 bases; unmatched junction bases: 2. Germline loops: CDR1 LNHDA, CDR2 SQIVND (reference sequence). The chain is built from TRBV19 and TRBJ2-1; 12 bases line up with TRBD2. This TCR came from a man in his 60s with active COVID-19. Material: peripheral blood. The DNA for the CDR3 is TGTGCCAGTAGTAGGACTAGCGGGGTGTACAATGAGCAGTTCTTC. Translation gives CASSRTSGVYNEQFF.